This TCR beta chain was identified in a study of control samples from healthy donors and cancer patients. Trimming stripped 5 bases from V and 2 bases from J, with 17 bases between. The CDR3 spans 16 residues. Germline CDR1 is SGHTA and CDR2 is FQGNSA. This table comes from immunoSEQ multiplex PCR, and its TCRdb copy is limited to in-frame clones, with some not included. Of 98,000 or so clones listed, approximately 84% are singletons. Sequencing input: blood. This TCR was sampled from a man younger than 35 in good health. The gene calls are TRBV7-2 and TRBJ2-3; no clear D gene. CDR3 residues: CASSPLSDSLTDTQYF. Here the CDR3 DNA reads TGTGCCAGCAGCCCACTCTCCGACTCGCTCACAGATACGCAGTATTTT.